Listed below are T cell receptor beta chains from one sample, sequenced in a study of vaccination and CD4 T cells after COVID-19. TCRdb fed the PCR reads into MiXCR, producing one record per CDR3 protein. The sample yields 15,000 or so distinct CDR3 sequences, roughly 40% seen once. For these receptors, no antigen is known. Sequencing used CD4+ T cells from blood, cultured in vitro. These receptors were obtained from a human donor who had recovered from COVID-19. Each CDR3 is given with its conserved first and last residue. A D gene is named only where the DNA matches it firmly. The size of a clone is reported for some rows only, either as once, few or many, or as a class for expanded clones.

-,-,TRBJ2-3,TRBV2,TGTGCCAGCAGTCTGCAGGGAAGAGATACGCAGTATTTT,CASSLQGRDTQYF
TRBD2,-,TRBJ2-2,TRBV18,TGTGCCAGCTCACCCCAGCCGGGACTAGCGGGGGAGCTGTTTTTT,CASSPQPGLAGELFF
-,-,TRBJ2-7,TRBV2,TGTGCCAGCCGGCGTAGCCCTGGGTTCGAGCAGTACTTC,CASRRSPGFEQYF
TRBD1,few,TRBJ1-6,TRBV2,TGTGCCAGCAGTACGACAGGGGGCGTTTCACCCCTCCACTTT,CASSTTGGVSPLHF
TRBD1,-,TRBJ1-1,TRBV19,TGTGCCGTTCGGGACAGGGAGGGGACTGAAGCTTTCTTT,CAVRDREGTEAFF
TRBD1,few,TRBJ1-1,TRBV20-1,TGCAGTGCTAGAAAACCGGACAGGGTGGTTACTGAAGCTTTCTTT,CSARKPDRVVTEAFF
-,-,TRBJ2-5,TRBV11-3,TGTGCCAGCAGCGTGGACATAGGCGAGACCCAGTACTTC,CASSVDIGETQYF
TRBD2,few,TRBJ2-5,TRBV7-9,TGTGCCAGCAGCCCTGAGGGACTATGGGAGACCCAGTACTTC,CASSPEGLWETQYF
-,-,TRBJ2-1,TRBV11-3,TGTGCCAGCAGCTTAGAGGTGGATAGCTCCTACAATGAGCAGTTCTTC,CASSLEVDSSYNEQFF
-,medium-sized,TRBJ1-6,TRBV2,TGTGCCAGCAGTGAACAGTCAAATTCACCCCTCCACTTT,CASSEQSNSPLHF
TRBD2,few,TRBJ2-7,TRBV5-8,TGTGCCAGCACGAGGACTAGCGGGAGTCAGTACGAGCAGTACTTC,CASTRTSGSQYEQYF
-,-,TRBJ2-5,TRBV6-2/TRBV6-3,TGTGCCAGCTCGGGGAGGACCCAGTACTTC,CASSGRTQYF
TRBD2,few,TRBJ2-7,TRBV2,TGTGCCAGCAGTGACAAAAGGACTAGCGGGAGGCGCGAGCAGTACTTC,CASSDKRTSGRREQYF
-,few,TRBJ2-7,TRBV7-9,TGTGCCAGCAGCCCCGGGCTCACCTACGAGCAGTACTTC,CASSPGLTYEQYF
-,few,TRBJ2-2,TRBV20-1,TGCAGTGCTAGAGATCTTGGCTACTACACCGGGGAGCTGTTTTTT,CSARDLGYYTGELFF
TRBD2,-,TRBJ2-3,TRBV3-1,TGTGCCAGCAGCCAAGAATGGGGCGGGAGGGAGGATACGCAGTATTTT,CASSQEWGGREDTQYF
TRBD1,few,TRBJ2-2,TRBV12-3/TRBV12-4,TGTGCCAGCAGTCCCCTCCACCCTCGACAGGGGGGCACCGGGGAGCTGTTTTTT,CASSPLHPRQGGTGELFF
-,-,TRBJ1-6,TRBV6-1,TGTGCCGGACAGAGCTCCTATAATTCACCCCTCCACTTT,CAGQSSYNSPLHF
TRBD1,few,TRBJ1-2,TRBV6-1,TGTGCCAGCACTAGGACAGGGAACTATGGCTACACCTTC,CASTRTGNYGYTF
-,-,TRBJ1-2,TRBV5-1,TGCGCCAGCAGCTTGGCTCTAGGACAAACAAACTATGGCTACACCTTC,CASSLALGQTNYGYTF